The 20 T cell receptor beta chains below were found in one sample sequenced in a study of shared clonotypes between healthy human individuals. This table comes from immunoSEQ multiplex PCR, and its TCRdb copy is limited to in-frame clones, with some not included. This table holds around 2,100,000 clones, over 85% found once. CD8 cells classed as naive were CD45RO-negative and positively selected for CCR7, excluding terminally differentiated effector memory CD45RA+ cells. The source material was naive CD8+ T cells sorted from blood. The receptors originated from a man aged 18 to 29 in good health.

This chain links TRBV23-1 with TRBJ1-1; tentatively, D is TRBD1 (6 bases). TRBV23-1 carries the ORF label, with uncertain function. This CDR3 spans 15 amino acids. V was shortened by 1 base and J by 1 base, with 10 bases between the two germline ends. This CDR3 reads CASSQCSRGNTEAFF. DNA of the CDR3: TGCGCCAGCAGTCAATGCTCCAGGGGGAACACTGAAGCTTTCTTT.

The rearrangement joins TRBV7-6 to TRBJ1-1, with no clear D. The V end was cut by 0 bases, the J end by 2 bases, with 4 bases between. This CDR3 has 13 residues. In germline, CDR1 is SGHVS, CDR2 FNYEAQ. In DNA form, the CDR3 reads TGTGCCAGCAGCTTAGCCACCAACACTGAAGCTTTCTTT. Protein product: CASSLATNTEAFF.

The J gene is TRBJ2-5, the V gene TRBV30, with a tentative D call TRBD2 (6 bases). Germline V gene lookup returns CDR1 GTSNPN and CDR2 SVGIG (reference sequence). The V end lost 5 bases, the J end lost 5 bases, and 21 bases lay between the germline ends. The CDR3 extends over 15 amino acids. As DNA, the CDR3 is TGTGCCTGGGTTCCCGGGGGTGGGGGATTGGAGACCCAGTACTTC. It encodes CAWVPGGGGLETQYF.

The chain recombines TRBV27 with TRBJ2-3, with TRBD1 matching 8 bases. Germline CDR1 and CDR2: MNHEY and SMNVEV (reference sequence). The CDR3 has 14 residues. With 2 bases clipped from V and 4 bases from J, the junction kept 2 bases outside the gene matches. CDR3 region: CASSLTQGADTQYF. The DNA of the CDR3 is TGTGCCAGCAGTTTAACACAGGGGGCAGATACGCAGTATTTT.

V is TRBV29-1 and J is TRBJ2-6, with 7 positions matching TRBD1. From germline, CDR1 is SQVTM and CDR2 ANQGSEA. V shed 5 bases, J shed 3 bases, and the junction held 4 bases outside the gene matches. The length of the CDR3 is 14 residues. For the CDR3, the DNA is TGCAGCGTTTTGACAGGGATTGGGGCCAACGTCCTGACTTTC. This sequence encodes CSVLTGIGANVLTF.

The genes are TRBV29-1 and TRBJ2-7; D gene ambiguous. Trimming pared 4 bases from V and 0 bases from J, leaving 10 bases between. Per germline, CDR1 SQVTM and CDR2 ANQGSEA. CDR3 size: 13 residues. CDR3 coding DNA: TGCAGCGTTGTTCGAAGGGACTCCTACGAGCAGTACTTC. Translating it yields CSVVRRDSYEQYF.

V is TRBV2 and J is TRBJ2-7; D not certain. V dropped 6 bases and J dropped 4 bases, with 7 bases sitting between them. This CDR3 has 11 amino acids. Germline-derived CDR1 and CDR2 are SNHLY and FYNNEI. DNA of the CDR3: TGTGCCAGCAGGGTACTTTACGAGCAGTACTTC. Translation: CASRVLYEQYF.

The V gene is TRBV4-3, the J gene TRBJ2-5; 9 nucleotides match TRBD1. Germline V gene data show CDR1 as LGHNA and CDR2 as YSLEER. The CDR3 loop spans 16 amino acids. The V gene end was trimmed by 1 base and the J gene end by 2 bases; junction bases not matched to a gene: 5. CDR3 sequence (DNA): TGCGCCAGCAGCCAAGGAGACAGGGGGTCACAAGAGACCCAGTACTTC. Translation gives CASSQGDRGSQETQYF.

CDR3: CASGGNSPLHF. The CDR3 nucleotides are TGTGCTAGTGGGGGAAATTCACCCCTCCACTTT. The chain joins TRBV12-5 to TRBJ1-6; D call uncertain. CDR3 length equals 11 residues. V shed 6 bases and J shed 7 bases, with 4 bases lying between them. The germline CDR1 and CDR2 sequences are LGHNT and FRNRAP.

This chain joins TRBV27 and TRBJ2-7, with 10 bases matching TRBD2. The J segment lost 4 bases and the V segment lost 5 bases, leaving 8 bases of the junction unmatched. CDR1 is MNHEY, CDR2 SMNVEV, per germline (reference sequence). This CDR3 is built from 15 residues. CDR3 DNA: TGTGCCAGCAGTGACCTAGCGGGAGTTTTGTACGAGCAGTACTTC. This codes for CASSDLAGVLYEQYF.

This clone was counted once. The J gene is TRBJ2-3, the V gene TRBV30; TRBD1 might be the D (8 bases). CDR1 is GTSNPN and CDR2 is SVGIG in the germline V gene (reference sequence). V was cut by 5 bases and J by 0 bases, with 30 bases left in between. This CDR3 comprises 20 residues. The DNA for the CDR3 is TGTGCCTGGGGCCGAAACAGGGGGGGGATAGACTCTACTAGCACAGATACGCAGTATTTT. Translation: CAWGRNRGGIDSTSTDTQYF.

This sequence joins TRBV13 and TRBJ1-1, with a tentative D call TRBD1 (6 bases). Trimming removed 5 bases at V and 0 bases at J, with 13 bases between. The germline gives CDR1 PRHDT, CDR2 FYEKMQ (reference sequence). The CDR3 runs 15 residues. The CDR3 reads CASSQGGEMNTEAFF. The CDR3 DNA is TGTGCCAGCAGCCAAGGGGGTGAGATGAACACTGAAGCTTTCTTT.

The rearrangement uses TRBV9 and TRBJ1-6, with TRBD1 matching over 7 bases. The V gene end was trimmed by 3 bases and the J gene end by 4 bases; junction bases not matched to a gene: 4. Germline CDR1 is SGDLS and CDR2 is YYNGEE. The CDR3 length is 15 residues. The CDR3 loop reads CASSATGQYNSPLHF. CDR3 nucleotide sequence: TGTGCCAGCAGCGCAACGGGACAGTATAATTCACCCCTCCACTTT.

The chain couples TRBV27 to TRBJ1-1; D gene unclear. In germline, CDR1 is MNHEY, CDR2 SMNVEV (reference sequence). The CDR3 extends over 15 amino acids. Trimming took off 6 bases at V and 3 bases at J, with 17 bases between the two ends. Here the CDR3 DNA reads TGTGCCAGCAGATCTACGCTAGGCAGATACACTGAAGCTTTCTTT. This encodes CASRSTLGRYTEAFF.

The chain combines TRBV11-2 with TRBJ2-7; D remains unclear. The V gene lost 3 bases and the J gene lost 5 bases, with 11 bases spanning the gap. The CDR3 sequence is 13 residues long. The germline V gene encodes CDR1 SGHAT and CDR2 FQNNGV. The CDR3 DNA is TGTGCCAGCAGCTTTTTGGAGTCCAACGAGCAGTACTTC. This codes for CASSFLESNEQYF.

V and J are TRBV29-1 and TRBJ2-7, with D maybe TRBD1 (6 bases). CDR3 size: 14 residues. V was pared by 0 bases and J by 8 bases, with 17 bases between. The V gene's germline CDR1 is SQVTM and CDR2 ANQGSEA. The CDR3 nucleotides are TGCAGCGTTGAAGATCCGGGGACGGACAGAAAGCAGTACTTC. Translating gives CSVEDPGTDRKQYF.

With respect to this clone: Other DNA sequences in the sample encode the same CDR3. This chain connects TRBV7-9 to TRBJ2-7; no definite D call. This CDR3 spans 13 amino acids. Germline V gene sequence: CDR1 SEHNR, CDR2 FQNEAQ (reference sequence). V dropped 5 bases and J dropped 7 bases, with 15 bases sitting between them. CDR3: CASSLGPSGEQYF. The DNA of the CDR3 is TGTGCCAGCAGCCTCGGACCTAGTGGGGAGCAGTACTTC.

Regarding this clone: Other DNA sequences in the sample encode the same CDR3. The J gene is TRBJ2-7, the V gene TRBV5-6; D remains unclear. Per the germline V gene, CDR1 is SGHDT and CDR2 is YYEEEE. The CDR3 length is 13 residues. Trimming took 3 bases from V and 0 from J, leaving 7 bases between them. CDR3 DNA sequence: TGTGCCAGCAGCTGGGGAAACTCCTACGAGCAGTACTTC. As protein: CASSWGNSYEQYF.

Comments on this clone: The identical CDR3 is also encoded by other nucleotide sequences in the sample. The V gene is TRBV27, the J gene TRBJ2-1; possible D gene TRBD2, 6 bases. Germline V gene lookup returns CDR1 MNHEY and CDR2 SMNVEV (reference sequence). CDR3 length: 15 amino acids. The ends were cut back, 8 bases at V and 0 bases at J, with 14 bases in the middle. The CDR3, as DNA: TGTGCCAGCTCGTGGGGACTGAGCTCCTACAATGAGCAGTTCTTC. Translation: CASSWGLSSYNEQFF.

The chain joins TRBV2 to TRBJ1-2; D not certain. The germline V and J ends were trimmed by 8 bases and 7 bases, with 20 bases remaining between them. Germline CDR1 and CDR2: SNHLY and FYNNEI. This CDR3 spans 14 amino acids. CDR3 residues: CASEAGVEEGGYTF. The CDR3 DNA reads TGTGCCAGCGAGGCGGGAGTGGAAGAAGGTGGCTACACCTTC. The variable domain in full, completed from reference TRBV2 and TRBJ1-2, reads EPEVTQTPSHQVTQMGQEVILRCVPISNHLYFYWYRQILGQKVEFLVSFYNNEISEKSEIFDDQFSVERPDGSNFTLKIRSTKLEDSAMYFCASEAGVEEGGYTFGSGTRLTVV.